This TCR beta chain came from a study of circulating and synovial CD4+ cells in juvenile arthritis (dated by TCRdb to the mid-2010s). Background for the entire study: Within each patient, the TCRbeta CDR3 repertoires of synovial CD4 T cells, bulk blood CD4 T cells and circulating HLA-DR+ CD4 T cells were compared. Repertoire sequencing aimed to confirm that a circulating synovial-like CD4 T cell subset was enriched in synovial clonotypes. What the authors observed across the whole study: Circulating pathogenic-like lymphocytes clustered together with synovial T cells and shared a substantially larger fraction of CDR3 sequences with synovium than bulk blood did. Lower diversity was observed in synovial and circulating pathogenic-like lymphocyte repertoires than in bulk blood CD4 repertoires, and some CPL samples were found to be as oligoclonal as synovium. Because CPL samples and bulk blood CD4 samples differed in T cell genome counts by at least an order of magnitude, sample-size effects were addressed. Overlap with synovium increased with sequencing depth, so measured shared-clonotype fractions likely underestimated the full repertoire overlap. The difference between circulating pathogenic-like lymphocytes and bulk blood T cells was not detected by traditional Vbeta family usage analysis.

The CDR3 contains 16 residues, cysteine and phenylalanine counted. Of the read, only the CDR3 DNA is kept; its 48 bases are in frame from base 1. From a lookup of the germline V gene, CDR1 and CDR2 are SGHAT and FQNNGV. V gives up 6 bases and J gives up 5 bases, and the segment between their germline ends measures 21 bases. Receptors were amplified or captured by the immunoSEQ multiplex PCR assay. TCRbeta CDR3 sequencing was carried out by an external provider as a commercial service. For the original study's pipeline: The analyses relied on productive nucleotide sequences along with amino acid sequences obtained through in silico translation. Diversity was measured as Renyi entropy over a range of alpha values, and the median of 200 repeated subsamples was taken to equalise sample size. Pairwise repertoire distance was calculated as one minus the Chao-modified Jaccard index to correct for under-sampling and was used for clustering. Frequency-weighted overlap with synovial clonotypes was computed over 200 sample sizes, 200 draws without replacement each, and reported at the smaller sample's size. TCRdb retrieved this table from immuneACCESS and kept in-frame rearrangements only. Not all clones are present; in checked studies, unresolved V genes account for under half, and no reason is known for the remainder. D and trimming were read from the DNA, whereas the V and J calls and clone size are those reported in that table. The sample has some 35,000 clones on record, roughly 94% of them singletons. The leading ten clones occupy around 0.67% of the sample.

The sequenced samples came from patients who had active juvenile idiopathic arthritis. Sorting was carried out immediately after cells were thawed, and dead cells were excluded with Live/Dead Fixable Near-IR Stain. This clone was seen only a few times. Its antigen specificity is not known. No quality values exist for individual bases; no much larger clone is one base distant. The rearranged segments are TRBV11-2 and TRBJ2-3; the D gene is perhaps TRBD2, from 6 matching bases. The source material was CD4+ T cells from blood. This TCR came from a human donor with juvenile idiopathic arthritis. The CDR3 region has the sequence CASSSRLVGFGDTQYF. The DNA sequence is TGTGCCAGCAGTTCCCGACTAGTAGGTTTTGGAGATACGCAGTATTTT.